This passage covers 15 T cell receptor beta chains from one sample sequenced in a study of a mutant IDH1 vaccine in newly diagnosed glioma. As to time point: week 23, last vaccination. One vaccine dose held 300 ug of mutant IDH1 20-mer peptide and came with topical imiquimod. No cognate antigen is known for these TCRs. Clones were read by immunoSEQ multiplex PCR, and TCRdb kept only the in-frame ones, dropping some. Among 35,000 to 50,000 clones listed, around 84% were seen once. Here the sequenced sample was PBMCs, taken from a glioma patient whose treatment included an IDH1 peptide vaccine. The receptors shown here come from a woman aged 18-29 years with glioma. Some clones in this sample may be carry-over from other donors' samples.

The chain employs TRBV5-1 and TRBJ2-7; tentatively, D is TRBD1 or TRBD2 (5 bases each). V lost 2 bases to trimming and J lost 2 bases, with 14 bases between them. The germline V gene has CDR1 SGHRS and CDR2 YFSETQ. This CDR3 contains 15 residues. The CDR3 bases are TGCGCCAGCAGCTTCGAAGGGACGGTTACCTACGAGCAGTACTTC. Encoded protein: CASSFEGTVTYEQYF.

CDR3: CASRRDRNEKLFF. Written as DNA, the CDR3 is TGTGCCAGCAGACGGGACAGGAATGAAAAACTGTTTTTT. The rearrangement uses TRBV2 and TRBJ1-4, with TRBD1 matching 8 bases. V lost 6 bases to trimming and J lost 5 bases; unmatched junction nucleotides: 2. The V gene's germline CDR1 is SNHLY and CDR2 FYNNEI. This CDR3 spans 13 amino acids. Drawing the rest from reference TRBV2 and TRBJ1-4, the complete variable domain is EPEVTQTPSHQVTQMGQEVILRCVPISNHLYFYWYRQILGQKVEFLVSFYNNEISEKSEIFDDQFSVERPDGSNFTLKIRSTKLEDSAMYFCASRRDRNEKLFFGSGTQLSVL.

The rearrangement uses TRBV27 and TRBJ1-6; 7 bases map to TRBD1. Trimming removed 5 bases from V and 7 bases from J; junction bases left unmatched: 17. The CDR3 covers 18 residues. CDR1 and CDR2 (germline): MNHEY, SMNVEV (reference sequence). The CDR3 bases are TGTGCCAGCAGTATACTTCGGGCGGAGACAGGGAAGAATTCACCCCTCCACTTT. Its translation is CASSILRAETGKNSPLHF.

The chain is built from TRBV5-1 and TRBJ1-2, with D unresolved. Germline V gives CDR1 SGHRS, CDR2 YFSETQ. The CDR3 is 14 residues long. Trimming removed 0 bases at V and 3 bases at J, with 9 bases between. The CDR3 region has the DNA TGCGCCAGCAGCTTGGCCGGTCCGGACTATGGCTACACCTTC. Its translation: CASSLAGPDYGYTF.

The chain employs TRBV4-1 and TRBJ1-6; D may be TRBD1 (6 bases). CDR1 and CDR2 from the germline V gene are MGHRA and YSYEKL. V was shortened by 1 base and J by 6 bases, with 13 bases between the two germline ends. The CDR3 loop spans 16 amino acids. CDR3 sequence (DNA): TGCGCCAGCAGCCAAGGTACGGGGGCGGGTAATTCACCCCTCCACTTT. Encoded protein: CASSQGTGAGNSPLHF.

A few counts support this clone. The rearrangement joins TRBV29-1 to TRBJ1-1; D may be TRBD1 (5 bases). CDR1 SQVTM and CDR2 ANQGSEA come from the germline V gene. With 0 bases removed from V and 7 bases from J, the gap between germline ends came to 12 bases. This CDR3 region has 13 residues. The CDR3 region is CSVEDKRQNEAFF. CDR3 bases: TGCAGCGTTGAAGATAAGAGACAGAATGAAGCTTTCTTT. Looking up the rest from reference TRBV29-1 and TRBJ1-1 gives the full variable domain: SAVISQKPSRDICQRGTSLTIQCQVDSQVTMMFWYRQQPGQSLTLIATANQGSEATYESGFVIDKFPISRPNLTFSTLTVSNMSPEDSSIYLCSVEDKRQNEAFFGQGTRLTVV.

The chain employs TRBV4-1 and TRBJ2-7; D gene unclear. Germline V gene lookup returns CDR1 MGHRA and CDR2 YSYEKL. The CDR3 is 15 amino acids. V was shortened by 0 bases and J by 9 bases, with 18 bases between the two germline ends. CDR3 DNA: TGCGCCAGCAGCCAAGATCCCGGACCCCAGCCGGGGCAGTACTTC. Residues: CASSQDPGPQPGQYF.

V usage is TRBV29-1 and J usage is TRBJ1-2, with D possibly being TRBD1 (5 bases). The CDR3 extends over 12 amino acids. Trimming cost V 4 bases and J 4 bases, with 10 bases left between them. CDR1 is SQVTM, CDR2 ANQGSEA, per germline. Written as DNA, the CDR3 is TGCAGCGTTGTGAGACAGACCTATGGCTACACCTTC. As protein: CSVVRQTYGYTF.

The V gene is TRBV27, the J gene TRBJ2-7; a possible D gene is TRBD1 (5 bases). The germline gives CDR1 MNHEY, CDR2 SMNVEV (reference sequence). This CDR3 is built from 13 residues. V lost 6 bases, J lost 4 bases, and 13 bases lay in between. The CDR3 DNA sequence: TGTGCCAGCAGGACAGACATCGCTTACGAGCAGTACTTC. As protein: CASRTDIAYEQYF.

The chain has TRBV5-1 and TRBJ2-6, with unresolved D. Germline V gives CDR1 SGHRS, CDR2 YFSETQ. The CDR3 is made up of 15 amino acids. Deletions cut 2 bases from V and 1 base from J, with 7 bases between. This CDR3 reads CASSFTLSGANVLTF. Written as DNA, the CDR3 is TGCGCCAGCAGCTTTACTTTATCTGGGGCCAACGTCCTGACTTTC.

The V and J genes are TRBV4-2 and TRBJ1-1; D gene unclear. Deletions cut 0 bases from V and 1 base from J, with 6 bases between. The CDR3 runs to 14 residues. Germline V lookup: CDR1 LGHNA, CDR2 YNFKEQ. CDR3 DNA: TGTGCCAGCAGCCAAGATCAGAGGAACACTGAAGCTTTCTTT. Translated: CASSQDQRNTEAFF.

The rearrangement joins TRBV7-8 to TRBJ2-1, with TRBD2 as a possible D gene (5 bases). The CDR3 has 16 amino acids. Trimming took off 1 base at V and 1 base at J, with 11 bases between the two ends. The germline V gene has CDR1 SGHVS and CDR2 FQNEAQ. The DNA for the CDR3 is TGTGCCAGCAGCTTAGTTGCGGGCTTGTCCTACAATGAGCAGTTCTTC. Residues: CASSLVAGLSYNEQFF.

This rearrangement joins TRBV7-2 to TRBJ2-7, with D perhaps matching TRBD2 (6 bases). Trimming took off 4 bases at V and 7 bases at J, with 11 bases between the two ends. From germline, CDR1 is SGHTA and CDR2 FQGNSA. The CDR3 length is 12 residues. Here the CDR3 reads CASSSPGGEQYF. For the CDR3, the DNA is TGTGCCAGCAGCTCTCCTGGGGGGGAGCAGTACTTC.

The chain employs TRBV6-6 and TRBJ2-7; 10 positions agree with TRBD2. Germline trimming cut 5 bases from V and 1 base from J; bases unmatched to any gene: 8. Germline-derived CDR1 and CDR2 are MNHNY and SVGAGI (reference sequence). The CDR3 contains 16 residues. CDR3 nucleotide sequence: TGTGCCAGCAGTCGGGAGAGCGGGGGGGTTTCCTACGAGCAGTACTTC. Translating it yields CASSRESGGVSYEQYF.

The chain employs TRBV29-1 and TRBJ1-2; D gene unclear. The CDR3 has 14 residues. Trimming cost V 1 base and J 3 bases, with 12 bases left between them. CDR1 and CDR2 (germline): SQVTM, ANQGSEA. The CDR3 loop reads CSVEAGKPYYGYTF. The CDR3 DNA sequence: TGCAGCGTTGAAGCAGGCAAACCTTACTATGGCTACACCTTC. Complete variable domain (other parts from reference TRBV29-1 and TRBJ1-2): SAVISQKPSRDICQRGTSLTIQCQVDSQVTMMFWYRQQPGQSLTLIATANQGSEATYESGFVIDKFPISRPNLTFSTLTVSNMSPEDSSIYLCSVEAGKPYYGYTFGSGTRLTVV.